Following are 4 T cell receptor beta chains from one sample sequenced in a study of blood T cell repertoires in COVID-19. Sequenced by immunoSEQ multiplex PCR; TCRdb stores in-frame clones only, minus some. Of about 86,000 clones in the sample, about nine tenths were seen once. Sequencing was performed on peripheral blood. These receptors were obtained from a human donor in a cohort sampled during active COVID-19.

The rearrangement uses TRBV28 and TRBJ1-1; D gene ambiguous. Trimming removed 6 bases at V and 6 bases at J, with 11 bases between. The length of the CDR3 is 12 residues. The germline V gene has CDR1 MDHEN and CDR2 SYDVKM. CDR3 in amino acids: CASRTPAAEAFF. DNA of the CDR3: TGTGCCAGCAGGACCCCCGCGGCTGAAGCTTTCTTT.

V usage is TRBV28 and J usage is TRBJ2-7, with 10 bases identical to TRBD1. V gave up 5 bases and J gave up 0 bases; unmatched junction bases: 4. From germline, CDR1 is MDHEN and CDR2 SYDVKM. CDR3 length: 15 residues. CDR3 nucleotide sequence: TGTGCCAGCAGTACCGGGACAGGGGACTCCTACGAGCAGTACTTC. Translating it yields CASSTGTGDSYEQYF.

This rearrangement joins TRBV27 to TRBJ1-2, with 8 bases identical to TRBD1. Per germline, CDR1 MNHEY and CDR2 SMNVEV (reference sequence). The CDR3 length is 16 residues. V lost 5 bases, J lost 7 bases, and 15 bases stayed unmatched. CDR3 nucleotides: TGTGCCAGCAGTCCAATACTTATCGGGACAGGAGCTGGCTACACCTTC. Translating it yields CASSPILIGTGAGYTF.

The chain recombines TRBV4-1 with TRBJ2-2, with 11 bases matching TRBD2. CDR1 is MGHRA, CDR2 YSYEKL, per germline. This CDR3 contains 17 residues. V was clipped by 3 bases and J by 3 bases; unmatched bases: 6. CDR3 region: CASSQLAGGRDTGELFF. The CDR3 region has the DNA TGCGCCAGCAGCCAGTTAGCGGGAGGGCGGGACACCGGGGAGCTGTTTTTT.